These T cell receptor beta chains were read from a single sample in a study of shared clonotypes between healthy human individuals. TCRdb keeps only in-frame clones here, not all; method: immunoSEQ multiplex PCR. The sample lists around 940,000 clones, around 80% occurring once. Sequenced material: memory CD4+ T cells sorted from blood. Source of these receptors: a man between 18 and 29 years old in good health. Both conserved end residues are part of each CDR3. D genes are given only for firm matches. Clone size, where shown, is once, few, many, or a class for clones that have expanded.

D gene	CDR3 length	V gene	clone size	J gene	CDR3 protein
.	15	TRBV13	many	TRBJ2-7	CASSLAGSASYEQYF
TRBD1	16	TRBV27	few	TRBJ2-2	CASSLRQGPSTGELFF
TRBD1	14	TRBV11-2	few	TRBJ1-5	CASSVGQINQPQHF
.	12	TRBV7-9	.	TRBJ1-1	CASSLQNTEAFF
.	15	TRBV4-1	many	TRBJ2-2	CASSQKEGNTGELFF
TRBD2	16	TRBV28	.	TRBJ2-2	CASSITFLAGSGELFF
TRBD1	13	TRBV7-8	.	TRBJ1-1	CASSHRDRAEAFF
.	12	TRBV30	.	TRBJ2-1	CAWSSSSGEQFF
.	14	TRBV5-6	.	TRBJ1-1	CASSLSRGFTEAFF
.	14	TRBV6-1	.	TRBJ2-7	CASRFEYRDYEQYF
TRBD1	16	TRBV5-6	.	TRBJ2-7	CASSPRTGRVNDEQYF
.	13	TRBV7-9	.	TRBJ1-2	CASSSIQPFGYTF
TRBD1	16	TRBV19	.	TRBJ2-7	CASSPLGAGTGYEQYF
TRBD2	15	TRBV10-3	.	TRBJ2-5	CAISPSGGAGETQYF
.	14	TRBV2	once	TRBJ1-2	CASSYRDLRSGYTF
.	14	TRBV6-1	many	TRBJ2-7	CASSESSRLYEQYF
.	15	TRBV2	many	TRBJ1-6	CATLMGGTYNSPLHF
TRBD1	12	TRBV6-5	once	TRBJ1-1	CASSSDRGKAFF
.	16	TRBV12-5	.	TRBJ2-7	CASGLVLPRVTYEQYF
.	14	TRBV4-1	.	TRBJ2-5	CASSQDLLGETQYF
TRBD1	17	TRBV28	.	TRBJ1-5	CASISQWGQGSNQPQHF
TRBD2	14	TRBV6-4	.	TRBJ2-3	CASSTGTSADTQYF
TRBD1	17	TRBV4-3	.	TRBJ2-3	CASSQGVGQGVMDTQYF
.	14	TRBV9	.	TRBJ2-2	CASKGQGNTGELFF
.	16	TRBV5-4	.	TRBJ2-7	CASSLGVWGSDHEQYF
.	13	TRBV6-5	.	TRBJ1-6	CASSNPWTGGFHF
.	12	TRBV28	.	TRBJ1-2	CASSSYERGYTF
.	16	TRBV9	.	TRBJ2-7	CASSARILGRSYEQYF
.	13	TRBV9	.	TRBJ2-5	CASSVGGKETQYF
TRBD1	12	TRBV29-1	once	TRBJ1-2	CSVVTGKEGYTF
.	15	TRBV28	.	TRBJ1-2	CASSLSGQMIGGYTF
TRBD2	15	TRBV30	.	TRBJ2-3	CAWSLTSGRADTQYF
.	14	TRBV27	few	TRBJ2-1	CASSPQDGGNEQFF
TRBD1	13	TRBV10-3	.	TRBJ2-3	CAAGTGVLDTQYF
.	14	TRBV30	.	TRBJ2-2	CAWSSWGRTGELFF
.	13	TRBV19	.	TRBJ2-3	CASSIVMTDTQYF
TRBD2	16	TRBV7-9	.	TRBJ2-7	CASSLARDYRAYEQYF
.	13	TRBV18	.	TRBJ1-4	CASSPPVGEKLFF
.	17	TRBV4-3	.	TRBJ1-3	CASSQDGPQLSGNTIYF
.	15	TRBV6-1	.	TRBJ2-1	CASSEAQFQGSGQFF
.	14	TRBV6-5	.	TRBJ2-6	CASNQGSGANVLTF
TRBD1	14	TRBV2	.	TRBJ1-4	CASSDFGQGEKLFF
.	14	TRBV15	.	TRBJ1-2	CATSSGQSGLGYTF
.	13	TRBV5-4	.	TRBJ2-5	CASSPDIQETQYF
.	13	TRBV5-1	.	TRBJ1-4	CASSFLTNEKLFF
.	14	TRBV30	.	TRBJ2-7	CAWSPRDLHYEQYF
TRBD2	15	TRBV4-3	.	TRBJ2-7	CASSQHAGVSYEQYF
.	12	TRBV30	few	TRBJ1-6	CAWSRSSGPLHF
.	14	TRBV19	.	TRBJ2-7	CASSIDITPSEQYF
TRBD2	17	TRBV4-1	.	TRBJ2-1	CASRPSRLAGVDNEQFF
.	15	TRBV5-4	.	TRBJ2-1	CASSLREQVSVEQFF
TRBD1	14	TRBV5-1	.	TRBJ2-4	CASSLRDRSDIQYF